These T cell receptor beta chains were read from a single sample in a study of shared clonotypes between healthy human individuals. Libraries were prepared by immunoSEQ multiplex PCR; TCRdb keeps only in-frame clonotypes and omits some of them. Among more than 850,000 clones listed, approximately 80% were seen once. Sequenced: memory CD4+ T cells from PBMCs. Every receptor here comes from a man between 18 and 29 years old in good health. Some clones in this sample may be carry-over from other donors' samples. CDR3s include the opening cysteine and the closing phenylalanine or tryptophan. Fields, in order: CDR3 protein, CDR3 DNA, V gene, clone size, D gene, J gene. The D gene is left open where the match is weak. Where a row states a size, it is once, few, many or the class of an expanded clone; other rows omit it.

CASRRPGANEKLFF | TGTGCCAGCAGGAGACCCGGGGCTAATGAAAAACTGTTTTTT | TRBV6-1 | . | . | TRBJ1-4
CASSQDSATEAFF | TGTGCCAGCAGCCAAGATTCGGCCACTGAAGCTTTCTTT | TRBV4-2 | . | . | TRBJ1-1
CASSLYPPGVKETQYF | TGTGCCAGCAGTTTATATCCCCCCGGAGTAAAAGAGACCCAGTACTTC | TRBV27 | . | . | TRBJ2-5
CASSLGGVITGYEQYF | TGTGCCAGCAGCTTAGGTGGTGTAATCACGGGCTACGAGCAGTACTTC | TRBV7-2 | few | . | TRBJ2-7
CASQYLSGTSIYEQYF | TGTGCCAGTCAATACTTGTCCGGGACTAGTATCTACGAGCAGTACTTC | TRBV11-2 | . | TRBD2 | TRBJ2-7
CASSFQDRGNTGELFF | TGTGCCAGCAGCTTCCAGGACAGGGGTAACACCGGGGAGCTGTTTTTT | TRBV5-5 | . | TRBD1 | TRBJ2-2
CASSGTARNQPQHF | TGTGCCAGCAGTGGGACAGCGAGAAATCAGCCCCAGCATTTT | TRBV2 | . | . | TRBJ1-5
CAISEGPPYEQYF | TGTGCCATCAGTGAGGGCCCTCCCTACGAGCAGTACTTC | TRBV10-3 | few | . | TRBJ2-7
CASSLGSPGGYEQYF | TGCGCCAGCAGCTTGGGCTCCCCGGGAGGCTACGAGCAGTACTTC | TRBV5-1 | . | TRBD2 | TRBJ2-7
CASTQQDGTQYF | TGTGCCAGCACCCAGCAGGACGGGACCCAGTACTTC | TRBV11-2 | . | . | TRBJ2-5
CASSLDYPYEQYF | TGTGCCAGCAGCTTAGACTACCCATACGAGCAGTACTTC | TRBV7-2 | . | . | TRBJ2-7
CASSDPGEGWNYGYTF | TGTGCCAGCAGTGACCCCGGGGAAGGTTGGAACTATGGCTACACCTTC | TRBV6-4 | . | . | TRBJ1-2
CASSYKSVCPSTDTQYF | TGTGCCAGCAGTTACAAATCTGTCTGTCCTAGCACAGATACGCAGTATTTT | TRBV6-7 | . | . | TRBJ2-3
CASSLEGRGDEQYF | TGTGCCAGCAGCTTAGAAGGCAGGGGAGACGAGCAGTACTTC | TRBV11-2 | . | . | TRBJ2-7
CASSPQTGPYEQYF | TGTGCCAGCAGCCCACAGACAGGACCCTACGAGCAGTACTTC | TRBV5-4 | once | . | TRBJ2-7
CASSSGGSYNSPLHF | TGTGCCAGCAGTTCCGGAGGGTCCTATAATTCACCCCTCCACTTT | TRBV28 | . | . | TRBJ1-6
CASSLGDRKEKLFF | TGTGCCAGCAGTTTAGGGGACAGAAAGGAAAAACTGTTTTTT | TRBV28 | once | TRBD1 | TRBJ1-4
CASSLSRGQGTEAFF | TGCGCCAGCAGCTTGAGTAGGGGGCAGGGTACTGAAGCTTTCTTT | TRBV5-1 | . | TRBD1 | TRBJ1-1
CASSFLASGQETQYF | TGCGCCAGCAGCTTCCTGGCTAGCGGACAAGAGACCCAGTACTTC | TRBV5-1 | . | TRBD2 | TRBJ2-5
CASSYSKETGAFF | TGTGCCAGCAGTTACTCGAAGGAGACAGGGGCTTTCTTT | TRBV6-5 | . | TRBD1 | TRBJ1-1
CASSYSGLAGGNEQFF | TGTGCCAGCAGTTACTCGGGACTAGCGGGGGGGAATGAGCAGTTCTTC | TRBV6-6 | . | TRBD2 | TRBJ2-1
CASSYMTGGGNTEAFF | TGTGCCAGCAGTTACATGACAGGGGGAGGGAACACTGAAGCTTTCTTT | TRBV6-5 | . | TRBD1 | TRBJ1-1
CASQGGVGNTIYF | TGTGCCAGCCAGGGTGGGGTGGGAAACACCATATATTTT | TRBV28 | . | . | TRBJ1-3
CASSLGPDISYNEQFF | TGTGCCAGCAGCTTAGGGCCGGATATCTCCTACAATGAGCAGTTCTTC | TRBV7-2 | once | . | TRBJ2-1
CASSFRGVESSYEQYF | TGTGCCAGCAGCTTTCGAGGCGTGGAGAGCTCCTACGAGCAGTACTTC | TRBV11-2 | . | . | TRBJ2-7
CASRSPGLGGNTEAFF | TGCGCCAGCAGATCGCCGGGTCTAGGGGGGAACACTGAAGCTTTCTTT | TRBV5-1 | . | . | TRBJ1-1
CASSYSRANTEELFF | TGTGCCAGCAGTTACTCCCGGGCGAACACCGAGGAGCTGTTTTTT | TRBV6-5 | . | . | TRBJ2-2
CASSLGHPPSSYEQYF | TGTGCCAGCAGCCTGGGACATCCCCCAAGCTCCTACGAGCAGTACTTC | TRBV9 | . | . | TRBJ2-7
CASSANSRQGLDTEAFF | TGTGCCAGCAGCGCAAATAGCCGGCAGGGGCTCGACACTGAAGCTTTCTTT | TRBV9 | . | . | TRBJ1-1
CATSRDSRVNTEAFF | TGTGCCACCAGCAGAGATAGTAGGGTGAACACTGAAGCTTTCTTT | TRBV15 | . | . | TRBJ1-1
CAASGANTGELFF | TGTGCCGCTAGCGGGGCGAACACCGGGGAGCTGTTTTTT | TRBV6-5 | . | TRBD2 | TRBJ2-2
CASSLATSGTLVNEQFF | TGCGCCAGCAGCTTGGCCACTAGCGGGACTTTAGTGAATGAGCAGTTCTTC | TRBV5-1 | . | TRBD2 | TRBJ2-1